The 22 T cell receptor beta chains reported below all come from one sample, sequenced in a study of vaccination effects on CD4 cells after COVID-19. Here immunoSEQ multiplex PCR was the method, and the copy in TCRdb shows in-frame clones only, minus some. The sample holds roughly 46,000 clones, over 60% seen once. Following culture for more than 9 days, CD4+ T cells were isolated. PCR-confirmed SARS-CoV-2 infection occurred in the person between March and December 2020. Two-dose BNT162b2 or mRNA-1273 vaccination was given to participants. Their antigens are not known. The sequencing used CD4+ T cells from PBMCs cultured without peptide, collected after COVID-19 vaccination. The receptor set was obtained from a human donor who had a prior SARS-CoV-2 infection.

This clone appeared a few times. V is TRBV6-1 and J is TRBJ2-7; TRBD1 agrees at 10 bases. CDR1 is MNHNS and CDR2 is SASEGT in the germline V gene. V gave up 3 bases and J gave up 4 bases; unmatched junction bases: 9. This CDR3 is 16 amino acids long. CDR3 bases: TGTGCCAGCAGTGACCCTACCCGGGACAGGGGTTACGAGCAGTACTTC. Translating it yields CASSDPTRDRGYEQYF.

The chain joins TRBV3-1 (or the pseudogene TRBV3-2) to TRBJ1-6; D might be TRBD1 (5 bases). This CDR3 is 14 amino acids long. The V and J ends lost 5 bases and 9 bases respectively, with 14 bases between them. CDR1 is LGHDT and CDR2 is YNNKEL in the germline V gene (reference sequence). The chain's CDR3 is CASSSGDGGSPLHF. The CDR3 DNA follows: TGTGCCAGCAGCTCCGGGGACGGGGGTTCACCCCTCCACTTT.

The chain employs TRBV7-3 and TRBJ2-2, with D possibly matching TRBD2 (6 bases). Germline V lookup: CDR1 SGHTA, CDR2 FQGTGA. The CDR3 is 17 residues long. V shed 1 base and J shed 0 bases, with 12 bases lying between them. The CDR3 here is CASSLMGDSTNTGELFF. The CDR3 DNA reads as TGTGCCAGCAGCTTAATGGGGGACTCTACGAACACCGGGGAGCTGTTTTTT.

The genes are TRBV5-1 and TRBJ2-2; D is uncertain. This CDR3 spans 16 amino acids. Germline CDR1 and CDR2: SGHRS and YFSETQ. Trimming took 0 bases from V and 1 from J, leaving 10 bases between them. CDR3 bases: TGCGCCAGCAGCTTGGCCGGATATTTGAACACCGGGGAGCTGTTTTTT. This translates into CASSLAGYLNTGELFF.

The genes are TRBV9 and TRBJ2-1; TRBD1 matches 9 bases. Germline trimming cut 4 bases from V and 4 bases from J; bases unmatched to any gene: 6. Germline V CDR1 and CDR2: SGDLS, YYNGEE. The CDR3 contains 15 residues. This CDR3 is CASSPTGGRYNEQFF. The CDR3 DNA follows: TGTGCCAGCAGCCCAACAGGGGGCCGGTACAATGAGCAGTTCTTC.

This chain connects TRBV19 to TRBJ1-3; D not certain. Trimming cost V 5 bases and J 0 bases, with 11 bases left between them. The CDR3 is made up of 15 amino acids. In germline, CDR1 is LNHDA, CDR2 SQIVND (reference sequence). DNA for the CDR3: TGTGCCAGTAGTGCGGACCGGAGCTCTGGAAACACCATATATTTT. Its protein is CASSADRSSGNTIYF.

This clone came up once. The chain is built from TRBV5-4 and TRBJ2-3, with 9 bases that match TRBD2. Germline CDR1 and CDR2: SGHNT and YYREEE (reference sequence). CDR3 size: 15 residues. V dropped 3 bases and J dropped 7; count of bases not matched to a gene: 9. The CDR3 DNA is TGTGCCAGCAGCTATTACCGTGCGGGGGGGTATACGCAGTATTTT. Residues: CASSYYRAGGYTQYF.

This clone was seen only once. The chain couples TRBV6-5 to TRBJ2-7; the D is unclear. V shed 6 bases and J shed 3 bases, with 6 bases lying between them. Germline lookup yields CDR1 MNHEY and CDR2 SVGAGI. This CDR3 spans 11 amino acids. DNA for the CDR3: TGTGCCAGCAGCCAGAGCTACGAGCAGTACTTC. Its protein is CASSQSYEQYF.

The CDR3 DNA is TGTGCCAGCAGTGAAGCGCATAGGGCCGGGAGATGGCCCCAGCATTTT. It encodes CASSEAHRAGRWPQHF. The rearrangement links TRBV6-1 to TRBJ1-5; D gene ambiguous. The CDR3 sequence is 16 residues long. Trimming took off 0 bases at V and 9 bases at J, with 18 bases between the two ends. Germline CDR1 and CDR2: MNHNS and SASEGT.

The chain has TRBV9 and TRBJ2-7; TRBD1 matches at 7 bases. V lost 5 bases and J lost 3; bases outside the gene matches: 8. The CDR3 consists of 14 residues. Germline CDR1 reads SGDLS; CDR2 reads YYNGEE. In DNA form, the CDR3 reads TGTGCCAGCAGTAAGGGACAGTCTTACTACGAGCAGTACTTC. Its translation is CASSKGQSYYEQYF. Looking up the rest from reference TRBV9 and TRBJ2-7 gives the full variable domain: DSGVTQTPKHLITATGQRVTLRCSPRSGDLSVYWYQQSLDQGLQFLIQYYNGEERAKGNILERFSAQQFPDLHSELNLSSLELGDSALYFCASSKGQSYYEQYFGPGTRLTVT.

The chain links TRBV18 to TRBJ2-5; D possibly uses TRBD1 or TRBD2 (5 bases each). CDR3 size: 17 residues. Germline lookup yields CDR1 KGHSH and CDR2 LQKENI. V lost 3 bases, J lost 0 bases, and 17 bases lay in between. This CDR3 reads CASSPLGTVWDQETQYF. The CDR3 nucleotides read TGTGCCAGCTCACCCTTAGGGACGGTTTGGGACCAAGAGACCCAGTACTTC.

J is TRBJ1-1 and V is TRBV19, with D maybe TRBD1 (5 bases). V was shortened by 6 bases and J by 1 base, with 21 bases between the two germline ends. The CDR3 runs 17 residues. The germline CDR1 and CDR2 sequences are LNHDA and SQIVND (reference sequence). This CDR3 reads CASRPLFGTDGNTEAFF. The CDR3 DNA is TGTGCCAGTAGGCCATTGTTCGGGACGGACGGGAACACTGAAGCTTTCTTT.

The chain employs TRBV11-3 and TRBJ2-5, with D unclear. Germline CDR1 reads SGHNT; CDR2 reads YENEEA. There are 16 residues in the CDR3. Trimming took 1 base from V and 2 from J, leaving 14 bases between them. The CDR3 here is CASSLGVWGPQETQYF. The CDR3 bases are TGTGCCAGCAGCTTAGGGGTGTGGGGTCCACAAGAGACCCAGTACTTC.

The genes are TRBV6-5 and TRBJ1-4, with D possibly TRBD1 on 5 matching bases. V was cut by 2 bases and J by 11 bases, with 9 bases left in between. This CDR3 is built from 12 residues. From germline, CDR1 is MNHEY and CDR2 SVGAGI. CDR3 region: CASSYRGRKLFF. Here the CDR3 DNA reads TGTGCCAGCAGTTACCGGGGACGGAAACTGTTTTTT.

V usage is TRBV4-3 and J usage is TRBJ1-1; D is undetermined. Looked up from germline, CDR1 is LGHNA and CDR2 is YSLEER. There are 15 residues in the CDR3. V dropped 0 bases and J dropped 6 bases, with 14 bases sitting between them. Written as DNA, the CDR3 is TGCGCCAGCAGCCAAGAGCCAGGCTTGCCTTCTGAAGCTTTCTTT. Translation gives CASSQEPGLPSEAFF.

This chain joins TRBV18 and TRBJ2-1; 9 bases map to TRBD2. CDR1 and CDR2 from the germline V gene are KGHSH and LQKENI. Germline trimming cut 11 bases from V and 4 bases from J; bases unmatched to any gene: 9. The CDR3 extends over 14 amino acids. The CDR3 DNA reads as TGTGCCCCCTGGGCTAGCGGGATTTACAATGAGCAGTTCTTC. Protein product: CAPWASGIYNEQFF. The whole variable domain, filled in from reference TRBV18 and TRBJ2-1, reads NAGVMQNPRHLVRRRGQEARLRCSPMKGHSHVYWYRQLPEEGLKFMVYLQKENIIDESGMPKERFSAEFPKEGPSILRIQQVVRGDSAAYFCAPWASGIYNEQFFGPGTRLTVL.

This clone appeared a few times. CDR3 sequence: CASSPLVAGIYEQYF. Written as DNA, the CDR3 is TGTGCCAGCAGCCCCCTGGTAGCGGGTATATACGAGCAGTACTTC. The gene calls are TRBV7-9 and TRBJ2-7; TRBD2 aligns across 7 bases. The length of the CDR3 is 15 residues. The germline V gene has CDR1 SEHNR and CDR2 FQNEAQ (reference sequence). The V segment lost 5 bases and the J segment 4 bases; nucleotides outside the gene matches: 11.

The chain's CDR3 is CASRGTSTDTQYF. For the CDR3, the DNA is TGCGCCAGCAGGGGCACTAGCACAGATACGCAGTATTTT. This rearrangement joins TRBV10-2 to TRBJ2-3; D is unclear. Per the germline V gene, CDR1 is WSHSY and CDR2 is SAAADI. The V end was cut by 6 bases, the J end by 0 bases, with 7 bases between. This CDR3 has 13 residues.

The chain employs TRBV19 and TRBJ1-2; D remains ambiguous. Deletions cut 6 bases from V and 8 bases from J, with 22 bases between. Per the germline V gene, CDR1 is LNHDA and CDR2 is SQIVND (reference sequence). The CDR3 is 15 residues long. The CDR3 is CASSPPLWVYGGYTF. In nucleotides, the CDR3 is TGTGCCAGTAGCCCCCCCCTCTGGGTGTATGGAGGCTACACCTTC.

The table lists this clone with a count of one. The chain employs TRBV5-6 and TRBJ2-3; D is perhaps TRBD2 (5 bases). The CDR3 sequence is 13 residues long. V was pared by 4 bases and J by 4 bases, with 10 bases between. The germline V gene has CDR1 SGHDT and CDR2 YYEEEE. The CDR3 DNA follows: TGTGCCAGCAGCGAGCGGTTTGCAGATACGCAGTATTTT. This codes for CASSERFADTQYF.

In its sample, this clone was seen a few times. The V and J genes are TRBV18 and TRBJ1-2; 9 nucleotides align to TRBD1. V lost 8 bases to trimming and J lost 4 bases; unmatched junction nucleotides: 5. CDR1 is KGHSH and CDR2 is LQKENI in the germline V gene. The CDR3 covers 13 residues. The CDR3 protein is CASRTGDGYGYTF. Written as DNA, the CDR3 is TGTGCCAGCCGGACAGGGGACGGCTATGGCTACACCTTC.

This chain uses TRBV14 with TRBJ2-7; D is unclear. This CDR3 is built from 16 residues. Per the germline V gene, CDR1 is SGHDN and CDR2 is FVKESK. The V end was cut by 0 bases, the J end by 3 bases, with 15 bases between. CDR3 nucleotide sequence: TGTGCCAGCAGCCAAGACTTGGCCAGTTCTATCTACGAGCAGTACTTC. This codes for CASSQDLASSIYEQYF.